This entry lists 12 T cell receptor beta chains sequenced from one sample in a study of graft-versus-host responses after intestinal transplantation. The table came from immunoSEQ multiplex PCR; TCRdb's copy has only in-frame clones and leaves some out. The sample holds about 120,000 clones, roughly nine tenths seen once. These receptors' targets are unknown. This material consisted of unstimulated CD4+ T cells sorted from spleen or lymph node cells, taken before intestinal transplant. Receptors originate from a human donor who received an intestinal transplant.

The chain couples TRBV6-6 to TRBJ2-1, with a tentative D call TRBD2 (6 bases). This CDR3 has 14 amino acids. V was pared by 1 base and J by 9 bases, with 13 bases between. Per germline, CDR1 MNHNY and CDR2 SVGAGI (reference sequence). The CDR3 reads CASSYLTTSFEQFF. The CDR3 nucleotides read TGTGCCAGCAGTTACTTGACTACTAGCTTTGAGCAGTTCTTC.

The CDR3 DNA reads as TGTGCCAGCAGGGAATATACGACAGGGGGTGAAGCTTTCTTT. Translating gives CASREYTTGGEAFF. The chain employs TRBV6-5 and TRBJ1-1, with 9 bases lining up with TRBD1. The CDR3 loop spans 14 amino acids. Trimming at V came to 6 bases and at J to 7 bases, leaving 9 bases not matched to a gene. CDR1 MNHEY and CDR2 SVGAGI come from the germline V gene.

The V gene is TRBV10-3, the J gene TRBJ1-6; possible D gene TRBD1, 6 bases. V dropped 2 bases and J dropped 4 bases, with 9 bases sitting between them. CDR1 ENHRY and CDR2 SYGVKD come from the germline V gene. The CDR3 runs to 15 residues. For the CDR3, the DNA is TGTGCCATCAGTGAGCTCGGACAGTATAATTCACCCCTCCACTTT. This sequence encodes CAISELGQYNSPLHF.

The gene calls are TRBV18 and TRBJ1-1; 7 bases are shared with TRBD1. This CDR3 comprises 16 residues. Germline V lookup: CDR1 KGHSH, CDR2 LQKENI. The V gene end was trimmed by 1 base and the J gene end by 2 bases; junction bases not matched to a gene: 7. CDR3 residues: CASSPQVGTVNTEAFF. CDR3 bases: TGTGCCAGCTCACCACAAGTAGGGACAGTTAACACTGAAGCTTTCTTT.

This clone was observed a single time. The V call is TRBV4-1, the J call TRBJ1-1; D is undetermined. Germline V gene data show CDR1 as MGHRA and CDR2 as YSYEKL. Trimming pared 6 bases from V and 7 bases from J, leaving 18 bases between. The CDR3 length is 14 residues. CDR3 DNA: TGCGCCAGCAGACAACAGAGGGTTAAGGGTGAAGCTTTCTTT. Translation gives CASRQQRVKGEAFF.

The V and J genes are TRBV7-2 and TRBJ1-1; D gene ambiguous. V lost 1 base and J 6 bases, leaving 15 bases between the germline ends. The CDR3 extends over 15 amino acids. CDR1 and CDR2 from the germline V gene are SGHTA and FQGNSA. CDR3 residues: CASSLVGGRGPEAFF. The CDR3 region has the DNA TGTGCCAGCAGCTTAGTGGGCGGGCGAGGGCCTGAAGCTTTCTTT.

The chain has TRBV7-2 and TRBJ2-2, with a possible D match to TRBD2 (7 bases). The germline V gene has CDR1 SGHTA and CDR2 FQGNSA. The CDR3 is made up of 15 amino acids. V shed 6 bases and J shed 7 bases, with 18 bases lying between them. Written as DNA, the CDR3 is TGTGCCAGCAGGGACTGGGGGCGGGGGCGCGGGGAGCTGTTTTTT. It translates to CASRDWGRGRGELFF.

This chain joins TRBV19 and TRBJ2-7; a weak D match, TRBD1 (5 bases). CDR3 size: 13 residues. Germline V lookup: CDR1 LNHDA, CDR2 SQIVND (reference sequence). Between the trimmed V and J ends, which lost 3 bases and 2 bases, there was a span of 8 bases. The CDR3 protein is CASSIQGTYEQYF. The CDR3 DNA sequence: TGTGCCAGTAGTATCCAGGGTACCTACGAGCAGTACTTC.

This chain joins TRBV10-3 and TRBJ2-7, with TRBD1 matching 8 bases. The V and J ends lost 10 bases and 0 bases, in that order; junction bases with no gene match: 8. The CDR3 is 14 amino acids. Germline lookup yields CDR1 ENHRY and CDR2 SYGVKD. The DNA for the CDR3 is TGTGCCACGACAAGAGGGACAGGCTCCTACGAGCAGTACTTC. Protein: CATTRGTGSYEQYF.

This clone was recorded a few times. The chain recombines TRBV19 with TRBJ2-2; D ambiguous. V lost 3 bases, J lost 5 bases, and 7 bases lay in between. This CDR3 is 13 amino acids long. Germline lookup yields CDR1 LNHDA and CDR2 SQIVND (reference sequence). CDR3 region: CASSIGWTGELFF. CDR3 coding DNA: TGTGCCAGTAGTATCGGGTGGACCGGGGAGCTGTTTTTT.

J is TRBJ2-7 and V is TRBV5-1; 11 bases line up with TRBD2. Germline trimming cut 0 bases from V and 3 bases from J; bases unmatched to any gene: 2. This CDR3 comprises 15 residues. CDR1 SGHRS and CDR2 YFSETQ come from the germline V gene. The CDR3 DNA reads TGCGCCAGCAGCTTGGGAGGACTAGCGGGCTACGAGCAGTACTTC. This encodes CASSLGGLAGYEQYF.

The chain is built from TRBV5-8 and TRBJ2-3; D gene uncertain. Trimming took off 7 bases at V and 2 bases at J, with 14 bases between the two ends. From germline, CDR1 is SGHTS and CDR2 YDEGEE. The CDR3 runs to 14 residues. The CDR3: CASPISFPTDTQYF. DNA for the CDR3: TGTGCCAGCCCGATTAGTTTCCCCACAGATACGCAGTATTTT. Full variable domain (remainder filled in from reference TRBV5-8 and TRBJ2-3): EAGVTQSPTHLIKTRGQQATLRCSPISGHTSVYWYQQALGLGLQFLLWYDEGEERNRGNFPPRFSGRQFPNYSSELNVNALELEDSALYLCASPISFPTDTQYFGPGTRLTVL.